Below, 10 T cell receptor beta chains from the same sample are listed, as sequenced in a study of cytomegalovirus exposure and HLA in healthy donors. The study ran its PCR with 60 Vbeta and 13 Jbeta primers. Using immunoSEQ multiplex PCR, the repertoire was profiled, and TCRdb retains in-frame clones only, with some absent. Among about 120,000 clones listed, about 73% were seen once. Sequencing input: PBMCs. The receptors stem from a woman aged 25 to 39 in good health and CMV-seropositive.

This clone was counted a few times. The chain employs TRBV7-8 and TRBJ2-5; 8 bases fit TRBD2. The CDR3 totals 17 residues. Germline V gene sequence: CDR1 SGHVS, CDR2 FQNEAQ. The ends lost 4 bases at V and 2 bases at J; junction bases unmatched: 12. The chain's CDR3 is CASSSRNGLALQETQYF. CDR3 coding DNA: TGTGCCAGCAGCTCCAGAAACGGACTAGCCCTACAAGAGACCCAGTACTTC.

V usage is TRBV7-2 and J usage is TRBJ1-3, with TRBD1 as a possible D gene (6 bases). The CDR3 runs to 17 residues. Germline V gives CDR1 SGHTA, CDR2 FQGNSA. The germline V and J ends were trimmed by 1 base and 0 bases, with 13 bases remaining between them. In DNA form, the CDR3 reads TGTGCCAGCAGCTTAGACATCGGGACAAGCTCTGGAAACACCATATATTTT. Translated, it gives CASSLDIGTSSGNTIYF.

V and J are TRBV5-1 and TRBJ2-2; D possibly corresponds to TRBD1 (5 bases). Germline loops: CDR1 SGHRS, CDR2 YFSETQ. Deletions cut 1 base from V and 4 bases from J, with 8 bases between. The CDR3 extends over 14 amino acids. The CDR3 reads CASSLTGTTGELFF. In DNA form, the CDR3 reads TGCGCCAGCAGCTTGACAGGTACCACCGGGGAGCTGTTTTTT.

The chain links TRBV28 to TRBJ2-5; 12 nucleotides agree with TRBD1. Per the germline V gene, CDR1 is MDHEN and CDR2 is SYDVKM. The CDR3 loop spans 17 amino acids. The ends lost 3 bases at V and 5 bases at J; junction bases unmatched: 10. This CDR3 reads CASSLQGTGGGWETQYF. The CDR3 nucleotides are TGTGCCAGCAGTTTGCAAGGGACAGGGGGCGGTTGGGAGACCCAGTACTTC.

The genes are TRBV14 and TRBJ1-4; D gene unclear. Germline V gives CDR1 SGHDN, CDR2 FVKESK. V lost 8 bases, J lost 8 bases, and 18 bases lay in between. CDR3 length: 14 amino acids. CDR3 loop: CASARIGSGEKLFF. The DNA for the CDR3 is TGTGCCAGCGCACGGATTGGGTCCGGGGAAAAACTGTTTTTT.

The chain uses TRBV28 and TRBJ2-1; 8 bases align to TRBD2. Germline V lookup: CDR1 MDHEN, CDR2 SYDVKM. This CDR3 is 14 amino acids long. Germline trimming cut 6 bases from V and 7 bases from J; bases unmatched to any gene: 8. CDR3 region: CASRRFGTSNEQFF. As DNA, the CDR3 is TGTGCCAGCAGGCGGTTTGGGACTAGTAATGAGCAGTTCTTC.

V and J are TRBV2 and TRBJ2-1; D call uncertain. Germline values: CDR1 SNHLY, CDR2 FYNNEI. The V end was cut by 6 bases, the J end by 3 bases, with 12 bases between. The CDR3 spans 14 residues. The CDR3 sequence is CASSSAPSYNEQFF. The CDR3 bases are TGTGCCAGCAGCTCCGCCCCCAGCTACAATGAGCAGTTCTTC.

The sample holds one count of this clone. This sequence joins TRBV27 and TRBJ1-2; 8 nucleotides line up with TRBD1. Trimming removed 8 bases from V and 6 bases from J; junction bases left unmatched: 14. The CDR3 runs to 15 residues. Germline V lookup: CDR1 MNHEY, CDR2 SMNVEV (reference sequence). The CDR3 nucleotides read TGTGCCAGCGGACAGGGTGATAGTAGGGTCCATGGCTACACCTTC. It specifies CASGQGDSRVHGYTF.

The V gene is TRBV7-9, the J gene TRBJ2-1; D is perhaps TRBD2 (6 bases). Between the trimmed V and J ends, which lost 1 base and 7 bases, there was a span of 14 bases. CDR3 length equals 15 residues. Germline V gives CDR1 SEHNR, CDR2 FQNEAQ (reference sequence). The CDR3 region is CASSLEVGAGNEQFF. CDR3 nucleotide sequence: TGTGCCAGCAGCTTAGAGGTTGGCGCGGGAAATGAGCAGTTCTTC.

The rearrangement joins TRBV7-2 to TRBJ2-5; D might be TRBD1 (6 bases). This CDR3 is 15 amino acids long. Germline CDR1 and CDR2: SGHTA and FQGNSA. The V end lost 5 bases, the J end lost 7 bases, and 20 bases lay between the germline ends. CDR3 amino acids: CASSPKGVGVGTQYF. CDR3 DNA sequence: TGTGCCAGCAGCCCGAAGGGGGTGGGGGTCGGGACCCAGTACTTC. The entire variable domain, with the rest obtained from reference TRBV7-2 and TRBJ2-5, is as follows: GAGVSQSPSNKVTEKGKDVELRCDPISGHTALYWYRQSLGQGLEFLIYFQGNSAPDKSGLPSDRFSAERTGGSVSTLTIQRTQQEDSAVYLCASSPKGVGVGTQYFGPGTRLLVL.